In this sample, the clone carrying this TCR beta chain turned up a few times. The sample originates from a study of control samples from healthy donors and cancer patients. Germline-derived CDR1 and CDR2 are MGHRA and YSYEKL. The CDR3 totals 19 residues. V shed 1 base, J shed 5 bases, and the junction held 15 bases outside the gene matches. Method: immunoSEQ multiplex PCR; TCRdb's copy keeps in-frame clones and lacks some. The table lists roughly 88,000 clones, more than 85% of them singletons. Material for sequencing was blood. This TCR was sampled from a woman in her 30s in good health. The chain joins TRBV4-1 to TRBJ2-5, with TRBD2 identical over 11 bases. The CDR3 here is CASSQGDPFLAGGWETQYF. The CDR3 DNA is TGCGCCAGCAGCCAAGGCGACCCTTTCCTAGCGGGAGGTTGGGAGACCCAGTACTTC.